The 17 T cell receptor beta chains listed next were all sequenced from one sample in a study of Ad26.COV2.S vaccination and SARS-CoV-2 variants. Noted treatment: roughly 20 received Ad26.COV2.S at low or high dose, single or two shots; 5 received placebo; per-sample allocation not given. All samples were drawn on day 63, counting from the first vaccine or placebo injection. Some clones are missing from TCRdb's copy, which holds only in-frame ones; the method was immunoSEQ multiplex PCR. The repertoire includes nearly 400,000 clones, around 89% of them detected once, and 1.9% sits in the top ten. Sequences were derived from peripheral blood, sampled in a trial of Ad26.COV2.S vaccine versus placebo. These receptors were collected from a person between 18 and 60 years old who received the Ad26.COV2.S COVID-19 vaccine or a placebo.

The chain links TRBV30 to TRBJ2-2; D is ambiguous. The germline V gene has CDR1 GTSNPN and CDR2 SVGIG (reference sequence). The CDR3 length is 14 residues. Trimming removed 4 bases from V and 0 bases from J, with 9 bases in between. This CDR3 reads CAWTRAANTGELFF. As DNA, the CDR3 is TGTGCCTGGACCAGAGCCGCGAACACCGGGGAGCTGTTTTTT.

The V and J genes are TRBV4-2 and TRBJ1-6; no clear D gene. This CDR3 comprises 15 residues. Trimming cost V 0 bases and J 9 bases, with 12 bases left between them. Per germline, CDR1 LGHNA and CDR2 YNFKEQ. Here the CDR3 reads CASSQDERVCSPLHF. CDR3 nucleotides: TGTGCCAGCAGCCAAGATGAAAGGGTTTGTTCACCCCTCCACTTT.

The gene calls are TRBV28 and TRBJ2-7; D gene uncertain. This CDR3 is 15 amino acids long. The germline CDR1 and CDR2 sequences are MDHEN and SYDVKM. Trimming removed 2 bases at V and 0 bases at J, with 11 bases between. CDR3 protein: CASSLGPVRSYEQYF. The CDR3, as DNA: TGTGCCAGCAGTTTAGGCCCAGTGCGCTCCTACGAGCAGTACTTC.

V gene TRBV7-9 combines with J gene TRBJ1-5; D possibly corresponds to TRBD1 (5 bases). Trimming cost V 5 bases and J 10 bases, with 12 bases left between them. This CDR3 has 12 residues. Germline V gene sequence: CDR1 SEHNR, CDR2 FQNEAQ (reference sequence). CDR3 protein: CASSHGASPQHF. The CDR3 nucleotides read TGTGCCAGCAGCCATGGGGCCTCTCCCCAGCATTTT.

V and J are TRBV12-5 and TRBJ1-6; maybe TRBD1 (5 bases). The V end lost 0 bases, the J end lost 8 bases, and 20 bases lay between the germline ends. Germline V lookup: CDR1 LGHNT, CDR2 FRNRAP. The CDR3 loop spans 18 amino acids. Here the CDR3 reads CASGLVLGDKGMDSPLHF. For the CDR3, the DNA is TGTGCTAGTGGTTTGGTACTCGGTGATAAGGGGATGGATTCACCCCTCCACTTT.

This chain joins TRBV3-1 (or the pseudogene TRBV3-2) and TRBJ1-2; D unclear. Germline CDR1 LGHDT, CDR2 YNNKEL (reference sequence). V lost 2 bases and J lost 4, with 11 bases in between. CDR3 size: 14 residues. Written as DNA, the CDR3 is TGTGCCAGCAGCCAAACCGTCAGAGGCTATGGCTACACCTTC. Residues: CASSQTVRGYGYTF.

The chain couples TRBV5-4 to TRBJ2-1; D ambiguous. This CDR3 is 12 amino acids long. The germline V gene encodes CDR1 SGHNT and CDR2 YYREEE (reference sequence). Trimming shortened V by 5 bases and J by 5 bases, and 8 bases separated the two germline ends. The CDR3 sequence: CASSRPDNEQFF. The DNA for the CDR3 is TGTGCCAGCAGTAGACCAGACAATGAGCAGTTCTTC.

This clone came up once. This chain uses TRBV3-1 (or the pseudogene TRBV3-2) with TRBJ2-7; the D is unclear. Trimming stripped 4 bases from V and 3 bases from J, with 7 bases between. Looked up from germline, CDR1 is LGHDT and CDR2 is YNNKEL (reference sequence). CDR3 size: 12 residues. The CDR3: CASSRRDYEQYF. The CDR3 DNA reads as TGTGCCAGCAGCCGAAGGGACTACGAGCAGTACTTC.

V gene TRBV12-3 or TRBV12-4 combines with J gene TRBJ2-1, with unresolved D. The CDR3 totals 13 residues. Trimming left V 3 bases short and J 8 bases short, with 11 bases between. The CDR3 sequence is CASSFGLGYEQFF. The CDR3 region has the DNA TGTGCCAGCAGTTTTGGGTTGGGCTATGAGCAGTTCTTC.

V is TRBV4-3 and J is TRBJ2-1; 10 bases line up with TRBD2. The CDR3 has 16 amino acids. The V segment lost 1 base and the J segment 6 bases; nucleotides outside the gene matches: 6. CDR1 and CDR2 from the germline V gene are LGHNA and YSLEER. Here the CDR3 DNA reads TGCGCCAGCAGCCAAGCGGGAGGACTAGCGGTCAATGAGCAGTTCTTC. It specifies CASSQAGGLAVNEQFF.

The chain joins TRBV7-8 to TRBJ2-2, with 12 bases lining up with TRBD2. The CDR3 consists of 16 residues. Looked up from germline, CDR1 is SGHVS and CDR2 is FQNEAQ. Trimming at V came to 3 bases and at J to 4 bases, leaving 3 bases not matched to a gene. CDR3 loop: CASSLTSGSTTGELFF. Here the CDR3 DNA reads TGTGCCAGCAGCTTGACTAGCGGGAGCACCACCGGGGAGCTGTTTTTT.

As to this clone: The sample carries other DNA sequences with the same CDR3. The V call is TRBV5-1, the J call TRBJ2-1, with a weak D call TRBD1 (6 bases). CDR1 and CDR2 from the germline V gene are SGHRS and YFSETQ. Trimming took 0 bases from V and 4 from J, leaving 11 bases between them. This CDR3 spans 15 amino acids. CDR3: CASSLGGTGYNEQFF. The CDR3 coding sequence is TGCGCCAGCAGCTTGGGGGGTACAGGGTACAATGAGCAGTTCTTC.

The genes are TRBV6-5 and TRBJ1-1; TRBD1 aligns across 8 bases. This CDR3 spans 15 amino acids. V shed 2 bases, J shed 6 bases, and the junction held 8 bases outside the gene matches. Germline CDR1 is MNHEY and CDR2 is SVGAGI. The CDR3 DNA follows: TGTGCCAGCAGTTACAGCGGACAGGGTGTCCCTGAAGCTTTCTTT. Translation: CASSYSGQGVPEAFF.

Written as DNA, the CDR3 is TGTGCCAGCAGCCACTACAGGGGGTCGGAAGCTTTCTTT. Its protein product is CASSHYRGSEAFF. The chain links TRBV14 to TRBJ1-1; TRBD1 agrees at 8 bases. The CDR3 sequence is 13 residues long. CDR1 is SGHDN, CDR2 FVKESK, per germline. Germline trimming cut 3 bases from V and 8 bases from J; bases unmatched to any gene: 5.

The rearrangement joins TRBV5-4 to TRBJ2-1; D remains ambiguous. The CDR3 runs 12 residues. The germline V gene has CDR1 SGHNT and CDR2 YYREEE (reference sequence). V lost 1 base to trimming and J lost 10 bases, with 9 bases between them. CDR3 loop: CASSLPDWEQFF. The CDR3 DNA follows: TGTGCCAGCAGCTTGCCCGACTGGGAGCAGTTCTTC.

J is TRBJ2-5 and V is TRBV11-2; the match to TRBD1 covers 9 bases. After removal of 4 bases from V and 2 bases from J, the junction contained 5 bases not matched to a gene. CDR1 is SGHAT and CDR2 is FQNNGV in the germline V gene. CDR3 size: 15 residues. CDR3 residues: CASSSHRGPQETQYF. Here the CDR3 DNA reads TGTGCCAGCAGCTCGCACAGGGGGCCTCAAGAGACCCAGTACTTC.

This chain joins TRBV28 and TRBJ2-2; 8 positions agree with TRBD2. V dropped 6 bases and J dropped 4; count of bases not matched to a gene: 4. CDR3 length: 14 amino acids. From germline, CDR1 is MDHEN and CDR2 SYDVKM. This chain's CDR3 is CASSRGGATGELFF. The DNA for the CDR3 is TGTGCCAGCAGCCGGGGGGGGGCCACCGGGGAGCTGTTTTTT. Based on the CDR3 plus reference TRBV28 and TRBJ2-2, the full variable domain is DVKVTQSSRYLVKRTGEKVFLECVQDMDHENMFWYRQDPGLGLRLIYFSYDVKMKEKGDIPEGYSVSREKKERFSLILESASTNQTSMYLCASSRGGATGELFFGEGSRLTVL.